This is a list of T cell receptor beta chains from one sample in a study of Graves' ophthalmopathy and Graves' hyperthyroidism. Each CDR3 protein is one row after TCRdb ran MiXCR on the multiplex PCR reads. The data contain a few hundred thousand distinct CDR3 sequences, 20% to 25% of them singletons. The source material was peripheral blood. The receptors derive from a woman between 45 and 65 years old with Graves' ophthalmopathy. Each CDR3 is given with its conserved first and last residue. The D gene is left open where the match is weak. Not every row has a clone size; where given, it reads once, few, many or a size class.

D	V	J	size	CDR3	DNA
TRBD2	TRBV20-1	TRBJ2-7	many	CSAQWASGRAYEQYF	TGCAGTGCTCAATGGGCCAGCGGGAGGGCCTACGAGCAGTACTTC
.	TRBV7-8	TRBJ2-5	many	CASSRWGATQQETQYF	TGTGCCAGCAGCCGCTGGGGGGCGACACAACAAGAGACCCAGTACTTC
.	TRBV6-5	TRBJ1-5	many	CASSYHRNSNQPQHF	TGTGCCAGCAGTTACCACCGGAATAGCAATCAGCCCCAGCATTTT
.	TRBV20-1	TRBJ1-1	many	CSARVAVGMNTEAFF	TGCAGTGCTAGAGTGGCGGTCGGCATGAACACTGAAGCTTTCTTT
.	TRBV7-2	TRBJ2-7	many	CASSIGAYEQYF	TGTGCCAGCAGTATAGGCGCCTACGAGCAGTACTTC
.	TRBV4-1	TRBJ1-3	few	CASSQAPGVPGNTIYF	TGCGCCAGCAGCCAAGCCCCAGGGGTGCCTGGAAACACCATATATTTT
TRBD2	TRBV30	TRBJ2-2	.	CAWSPRLAGNTGELFF	TGTGCCTGGAGTCCTAGACTAGCGGGAAACACCGGGGAGCTGTTTTTT
.	TRBV10-2	TRBJ1-5	many	CASRDFGRSDQPQHF	TGCGCCAGCAGGGACTTTGGACGATCAGATCAGCCCCAGCATTTT
TRBD1	TRBV6-2/TRBV6-3	TRBJ2-7	.	CASSYSGTGSSEQYF	TGTGCCAGCAGTTACTCCGGGACAGGGAGTTCCGAGCAGTACTTC
.	TRBV15	TRBJ2-7	many	CATGDADYEQYF	TGTGCCACTGGGGACGCGGACTACGAGCAGTACTTC
TRBD2	TRBV6-2/TRBV6-3	TRBJ2-5	many	CASSYWLAGDRETQYF	TGTGCCAGCAGTTACTGGCTAGCGGGAGATCGAGAGACCCAGTACTTC
.	TRBV3-1	TRBJ1-5	many	CASSSQGGQPQHF	TGTGCCAGCAGCTCACAGGGCGGGCAGCCCCAGCATTTT
.	TRBV10-1	TRBJ2-5	many	CASSRGGLDGETQYF	TGCGCCAGCAGTCGGGGTGGGTTAGATGGAGAGACCCAGTACTTC
.	TRBV6-1	TRBJ1-6	.	CASSEEMGPPLHF	TGTGCCAGCAGTGAAGAAATGGGTCCACCCCTCCACTTT
TRBD2	TRBV6-2/TRBV6-3	TRBJ2-2	many	CASTPTAGGPIAGELFF	TGTGCCAGCACCCCGACGGCGGGAGGGCCGATAGCCGGGGAGCTGTTTTTT
.	TRBV7-8	TRBJ1-1	many	CASSLGGGPMNTEAFF	TGTGCCAGCAGCTTAGGAGGGGGTCCCATGAACACTGAAGCTTTCTTT